The source of this T cell receptor (beta chain) is a study of naive and memory T cell subsets. Study-level results: No ground truth validated the naive and memory repertoire findings.

Both TRBC1 and TRBC2 were covered by a beta constant-region primer of two equimolar oligonucleotides. Ligated cDNA was amplified by four rounds of PCR with nested alpha and beta constant-region primers and SP2. TCRdb fed the UMI-ligation and nested PCR reads into MiXCR, producing one record per CDR3 protein. The sample lists about 150,000 distinct CDR3 sequences; approximately 17% were seen once. CMV status came from CD4+ IFNgamma after overnight CMV lysate stimulation. V lost 4 bases to trimming and J lost 5 bases, with 16 bases between them. From germline, CDR1 is SGHRS and CDR2 YFSETQ. There are 14 residues in the CDR3. About this clonotype: Antigen specificity is unknown.

The sequenced sample was naive CD4+ T cells from blood. This TCR came from a human donor in good health. This chain links TRBV5-1 with TRBJ2-7; the D is unclear. CDR3 DNA sequence: TGCGCCAGCAGCCTCCACCTGCCGGTTGACGAGCAGTACTTC. It codes for CASSLHLPVDEQYF.